This TCR beta chain was identified in a study of control samples from healthy donors and cancer patients. The CDR3 sequence is 17 residues long. Germline CDR1 is SGHDT and CDR2 is YYEEEE. The V end was cut by 4 bases, the J end by 8 bases, with 27 bases between. Profiling relied on immunoSEQ multiplex PCR, and the TCRdb table lists in-frame clones only, not all of them. The data hold approximately 50,000 clones, with about 85% observed a single time. The chain has TRBV5-6 and TRBJ1-1; D is undetermined. This clonotype was sampled from a man aged 55 to 70 with head and neck cancer. Sequencing was done on a sample of PBMCs. CDR3 nucleotide sequence: TGTGCCAGCAGCCGATGGATGGAGCGGCCGCAAGGGAGGGAAGCTTTCTTT. Translation: CASSRWMERPQGREAFF.